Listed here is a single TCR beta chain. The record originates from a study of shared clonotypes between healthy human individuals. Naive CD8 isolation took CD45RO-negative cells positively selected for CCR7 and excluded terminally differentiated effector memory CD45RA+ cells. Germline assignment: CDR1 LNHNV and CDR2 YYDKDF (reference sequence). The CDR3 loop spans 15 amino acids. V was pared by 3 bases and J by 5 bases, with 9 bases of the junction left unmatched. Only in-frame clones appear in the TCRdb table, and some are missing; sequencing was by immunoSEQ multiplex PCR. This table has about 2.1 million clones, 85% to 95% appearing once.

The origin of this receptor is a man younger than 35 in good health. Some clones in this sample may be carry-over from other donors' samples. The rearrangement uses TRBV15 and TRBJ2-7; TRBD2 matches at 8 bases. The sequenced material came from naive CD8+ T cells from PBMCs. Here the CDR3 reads CATSSLAGGNDEQYF. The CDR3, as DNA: TGTGCCACCAGCAGTCTGGCGGGAGGTAACGACGAGCAGTACTTC.